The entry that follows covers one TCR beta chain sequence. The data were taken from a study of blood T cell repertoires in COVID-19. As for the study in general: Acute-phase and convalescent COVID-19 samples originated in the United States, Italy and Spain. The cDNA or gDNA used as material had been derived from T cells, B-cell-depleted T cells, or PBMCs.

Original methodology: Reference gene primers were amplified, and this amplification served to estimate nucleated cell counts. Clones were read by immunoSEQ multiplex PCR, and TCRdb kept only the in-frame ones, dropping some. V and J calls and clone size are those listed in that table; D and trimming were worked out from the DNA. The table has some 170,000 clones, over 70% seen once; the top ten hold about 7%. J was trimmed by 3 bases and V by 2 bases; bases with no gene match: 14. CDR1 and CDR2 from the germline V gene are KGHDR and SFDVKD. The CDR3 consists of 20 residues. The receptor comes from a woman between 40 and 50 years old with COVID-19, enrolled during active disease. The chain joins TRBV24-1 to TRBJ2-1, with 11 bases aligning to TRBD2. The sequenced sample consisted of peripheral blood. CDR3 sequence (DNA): TGTGCCACCAGTGATTATCGACTAGCGGGAAGTGGGTTATACTACAATGAGCAGTTCTTC. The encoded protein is CATSDYRLAGSGLYYNEQFF.